These 27 T cell receptor beta chains share one sample of origin, sequenced in a study of cytomegalovirus exposure and HLA in healthy donors. PCR primers comprised 60 Vbeta and 13 Jbeta primers. Generated by immunoSEQ multiplex PCR, the TCRdb table keeps only in-frame clones and is missing some. Here the sample spans around 190,000 clones, 75% to 85% being singletons. Sequenced: PBMCs. The receptors stem from a woman aged 50 to 65 in good health and CMV-seronegative.

The sample holds one count of this clone. V usage is TRBV6-1 and J usage is TRBJ2-1, with 14 nucleotides matching TRBD2. The CDR3 runs to 18 residues. Unmatched junction bases numbered 9, after V lost 2 bases and J lost 6 bases. Germline V gene data show CDR1 as MNHNS and CDR2 as SASEGT. The CDR3 nucleotides are TGTGCCAGCAGTGAACGGGGGACTAGCGGGAGATATGGCAATGAGCAGTTCTTC. Encoded protein: CASSERGTSGRYGNEQFF.

The CDR3 nucleotides are TGTGCCAGCAGTTACGCAGGGCCGCCCTACGAGCAGTACTTC. This codes for CASSYAGPPYEQYF. The V gene is TRBV6-5, the J gene TRBJ2-7; maybe TRBD1 (5 bases). The CDR3 sequence is 14 residues long. The germline V gene has CDR1 MNHEY and CDR2 SVGAGI. Trimming took 2 bases from V and 2 from J, leaving 10 bases between them.

DNA for the CDR3: TGTGCCAGCAGCTTCGGGGGAGATCAGCCCCAGCATTTT. Its translation is CASSFGGDQPQHF. The chain couples TRBV5-4 to TRBJ1-5; maybe TRBD1 (5 bases). The length of the CDR3 is 13 residues. The germline V and J ends were trimmed by 2 bases and 5 bases, with 8 bases remaining between them. Looked up from germline, CDR1 is SGHNT and CDR2 is YYREEE (reference sequence).

This clone was detected only a few times. This chain links TRBV19 with TRBJ1-1, with 7 bases fitting TRBD1. Trimming took 4 bases from V and 4 from J; bases not matched to a gene: 9. The germline V gene encodes CDR1 LNHDA and CDR2 SQIVND (reference sequence). The CDR3 extends over 15 amino acids. The CDR3 sequence: CASSKGRGRVTEAFF. CDR3 DNA sequence: TGTGCCAGTAGTAAAGGCAGGGGGAGAGTCACTGAAGCTTTCTTT.

The rearrangement links TRBV18 to TRBJ1-1; D is undetermined. The V gene lost 1 base and the J gene lost 2 bases, with 8 bases spanning the gap. The CDR3 has 14 amino acids. Germline V gene lookup returns CDR1 KGHSH and CDR2 LQKENI. The CDR3, as DNA: TGTGCCAGCTCACCACAAGAGAAAAACACTGAAGCTTTCTTT. Residues: CASSPQEKNTEAFF.

The chain recombines TRBV27 with TRBJ2-7; D might be TRBD1 (6 bases). Trimming removed 1 base from V and 3 bases from J, with 10 bases in between. The CDR3 runs to 14 residues. Germline CDR1 and CDR2: MNHEY and SMNVEV (reference sequence). This CDR3 is CASSLYRVHYEQYF. The CDR3 nucleotides are TGTGCCAGCAGTTTATACAGGGTACACTACGAGCAGTACTTC.

The CDR3 DNA sequence: TGTGCCAGTATGGACAGCGGCGCAGAAGCTTTCTTT. Translation gives CASMDSGAEAFF. The chain couples TRBV19 to TRBJ1-1, with D perhaps TRBD1 (6 bases). The CDR3 covers 12 residues. Germline CDR1 LNHDA, CDR2 SQIVND (reference sequence). V dropped 7 bases and J dropped 8 bases, with 14 bases sitting between them.

The gene calls are TRBV27 and TRBJ2-3; D perhaps matches TRBD2 (5 bases). This CDR3 is built from 16 residues. The germline V gene has CDR1 MNHEY and CDR2 SMNVEV (reference sequence). The V end was cut by 6 bases, the J end by 0 bases, with 16 bases between. CDR3: CASRLRVARSTDTQYF. In nucleotides, the CDR3 is TGTGCCAGCAGGTTGAGGGTAGCCCGTAGCACAGATACGCAGTATTTT.

This clone was detected a few times. CDR3 bases: TGTGCCAGCTGGGGACAGGGGAACACTGAAGCTTTCTTT. This translates into CASWGQGNTEAFF. V usage is TRBV19 and J usage is TRBJ1-1, with 9 bases identical to TRBD1. The V gene's germline CDR1 is LNHDA and CDR2 SQIVND (reference sequence). This CDR3 is 13 amino acids long. After removal of 9 bases from V and 1 base from J, the junction contained 3 bases not matched to a gene.

This chain joins TRBV19 and TRBJ1-2, with TRBD1 matching 10 bases. Germline V lookup: CDR1 LNHDA, CDR2 SQIVND (reference sequence). Trimming at V came to 6 bases and at J to 4 bases, leaving 5 bases not matched to a gene. The CDR3 spans 14 residues. The CDR3 reads CASSPGQGIYGYTF. CDR3 in DNA: TGTGCCAGTAGCCCGGGACAGGGGATCTATGGCTACACCTTC.

The chain joins TRBV5-1 to TRBJ1-1; D is ambiguous. Trimming took off 4 bases at V and 3 bases at J, with 13 bases between the two ends. The CDR3 totals 14 residues. The germline gives CDR1 SGHRS, CDR2 YFSETQ. DNA for the CDR3: TGCGCCAGCAGCGGCGGAGGACGACACACTGAAGCTTTCTTT. Translation gives CASSGGGRHTEAFF. The variable domain in full, completed from reference TRBV5-1 and TRBJ1-1, reads KAGVTQTPRYLIKTRGQQVTLSCSPISGHRSVSWYQQTPGQGLQFLFEYFSETQRNKGNFPGRFSGRQFSNSRSEMNVSTLELGDSALYLCASSGGGRHTEAFFGQGTRLTVV.

The V gene is TRBV19, the J gene TRBJ1-5; D is uncertain. The CDR3 length is 15 residues. Trimming pared 3 bases from V and 9 bases from J, leaving 18 bases between. Germline assignment: CDR1 LNHDA and CDR2 SQIVND (reference sequence). CDR3 region: CASSMGVMGMAPQHF. The CDR3 DNA reads as TGTGCCAGTAGTATGGGAGTCATGGGAATGGCGCCCCAGCATTTT. Full variable domain (missing parts from reference TRBV19 and TRBJ1-5): DGGITQSPKYLFRKEGQNVTLSCEQNLNHDAMYWYRQDPGQGLRLIYYSQIVNDFQKGDIAEGYSVSREKKESFPLTVTSAQKNPTAFYLCASSMGVMGMAPQHFGDGTRLSIL.

The rearrangement uses TRBV28 and TRBJ1-5; no definite D call. CDR1 is MDHEN and CDR2 is SYDVKM in the germline V gene. The germline V and J ends were trimmed by 5 bases and 7 bases, with 9 bases remaining between them. The CDR3 totals 12 residues. The CDR3 DNA reads TGTGCCAGCAGTACCCTACTACAGCCCCAGCATTTT. Amino acid sequence: CASSTLLQPQHF. Combining the CDR3 with reference TRBV28 and TRBJ1-5 gives the whole variable domain DVKVTQSSRYLVKRTGEKVFLECVQDMDHENMFWYRQDPGLGLRLIYFSYDVKMKEKGDIPEGYSVSREKKERFSLILESASTNQTSMYLCASSTLLQPQHFGDGTRLSIL.

CDR3 protein: CASSRRDTPYEQYF. In DNA form, the CDR3 reads TGTGCCAGCAGCCGACGGGACACTCCCTACGAGCAGTACTTC. V is TRBV6-1 and J is TRBJ2-7, with D possibly TRBD1 on 6 matching bases. V gave up 6 bases and J gave up 2 bases, with 14 bases separating them. This CDR3 has 14 residues. In germline, CDR1 is MNHNS, CDR2 SASEGT.

The chain has TRBV6-1 and TRBJ2-5; D is perhaps TRBD1 (5 bases). Trimming removed 3 bases at V and 6 bases at J, with 14 bases between. CDR1 is MNHNS, CDR2 SASEGT, per germline. The CDR3 spans 14 residues. The CDR3 DNA reads as TGTGCCAGCAGTGATCAGGGATATGGCAAGACCCAGTACTTC. Protein product: CASSDQGYGKTQYF.

The rearrangement links TRBV10-2 to TRBJ1-2, with TRBD1 matching 10 bases. The CDR3 consists of 14 residues. Germline values: CDR1 WSHSY, CDR2 SAAADI. V lost 7 bases and J lost 2; bases outside the gene matches: 4. The CDR3 DNA reads as TGCGCCAGCAATCCGGGACAGGGGAACTATGGCTACACCTTC. It translates to CASNPGQGNYGYTF.

The genes are TRBV15 and TRBJ2-1; 11 bases fit TRBD2. The CDR3 has 15 residues. Germline lookup yields CDR1 LNHNV and CDR2 YYDKDF (reference sequence). The V gene end was trimmed by 4 bases and the J gene end by 7 bases; junction bases not matched to a gene: 6. CDR3: CATSKLAGVENEQFF. In DNA, the CDR3 is TGTGCCACCAGCAAACTAGCGGGAGTAGAAAATGAGCAGTTCTTC.

The chain couples TRBV28 to TRBJ1-2; 10 positions match TRBD1. The V gene's germline CDR1 is MDHEN and CDR2 SYDVKM. This CDR3 has 17 residues. V lost 4 bases to trimming and J lost 5 bases; unmatched junction nucleotides: 13. CDR3 in DNA: TGTGCCAGCAGTTCTCCGGGACAGGGGCCCTCGGGGTATGGCTACACCTTC. Encoded protein: CASSSPGQGPSGYGYTF.

As to this clone: The junction departs from the called germline gene at one end, perhaps through a read error. The chain combines TRBV7-9 with TRBJ2-7; TRBD1 matches 7 bases. Germline-derived CDR1 and CDR2 are SEHNR and FQNEAQ (reference sequence). The CDR3 consists of 14 residues. This CDR3 reads CASSLGTGFDERYF. CDR3 nucleotides: TGTGCCAGCAGCTTAGGGACAGGTTTCGACGAGCGGTACTTC.

The CDR3 sequence is CASTIGGGDEQFF. The CDR3 DNA reads TGCGCCAGCACCATTGGGGGGGGCGATGAGCAGTTCTTC. This rearrangement joins TRBV5-1 to TRBJ2-1, with TRBD2 as a possible D gene (7 bases). This CDR3 is built from 13 residues. Germline-derived CDR1 and CDR2 are SGHRS and YFSETQ. Trimming removed 6 bases from V and 8 bases from J, with 15 bases in between.

This clone was seen only once. The chain employs TRBV18 and TRBJ2-1, with 10 bases lining up with TRBD2. The CDR3 is 15 amino acids. CDR1 KGHSH and CDR2 LQKENI come from the germline V gene. Trimming cost V 6 bases and J 4 bases; bases outside gene matches: 6. The CDR3 DNA sequence: TGTGCCAGCTCTCAAGGACTAGCGGAATACAATGAGCAGTTCTTC. Translated: CASSQGLAEYNEQFF.

The rearrangement links TRBV2 to TRBJ2-2; the D gene is possibly TRBD1 (7 bases). V gave up 6 bases and J gave up 2 bases, with 13 bases separating them. The V gene's germline CDR1 is SNHLY and CDR2 FYNNEI. The CDR3 extends over 15 amino acids. The CDR3 sequence is CASSGGQPNTGELFF. The DNA of the CDR3 is TGTGCCAGCAGCGGGGGACAGCCAAACACCGGGGAGCTGTTTTTT.

This clone was detected only once. The chain joins TRBV7-3 to TRBJ2-1; D is possibly TRBD2 (5 bases). CDR3 length equals 14 residues. From germline, CDR1 is SGHTA and CDR2 FQGTGA. Trimming removed 0 bases from V and 3 bases from J, with 6 bases in between. The CDR3 protein is CASSLTGSYNEQFF. CDR3 DNA sequence: TGTGCCAGCAGCTTAACGGGGAGCTACAATGAGCAGTTCTTC.

This chain connects TRBV6-5 to TRBJ2-7; the D gene is possibly TRBD1 (6 bases). The CDR3 runs 15 residues. Trimming removed 0 bases at V and 2 bases at J, with 11 bases between. CDR1 and CDR2 from the germline V gene are MNHEY and SVGAGI. The CDR3 protein is CASSYSQGMPYEQYF. Here the CDR3 DNA reads TGTGCCAGCAGTTACTCGCAGGGGATGCCCTACGAGCAGTACTTC.

The rearrangement uses TRBV30 and TRBJ2-2, with D maybe TRBD1 (6 bases). Trimming removed 2 bases from V and 2 bases from J, with 9 bases in between. Germline V gene sequence: CDR1 GTSNPN, CDR2 SVGIG (reference sequence). The CDR3 is 14 residues long. The CDR3 is CAWSRGQNTGELFF. The CDR3 bases are TGTGCCTGGAGTAGGGGACAAAACACCGGGGAGCTGTTTTTT.

This sequence joins TRBV6-1 and TRBJ2-7; D might be TRBD2 (5 bases). This CDR3 is 14 amino acids long. V was cut by 0 bases and J by 2 bases, with 8 bases left in between. Germline loops: CDR1 MNHNS, CDR2 SASEGT. CDR3: CASSEAGRPYEQYF. The CDR3 region has the DNA TGTGCCAGCAGTGAAGCAGGGAGACCCTACGAGCAGTACTTC.

The chain carries TRBV5-5 and TRBJ2-7, with 7 bases identical to TRBD2. J gave up 0 bases and V 3 bases, and 6 bases lay outside the gene matches. Germline V gives CDR1 SGHKS, CDR2 YYEKEE (reference sequence). This CDR3 is 15 amino acids long. The CDR3 DNA reads TGTGCCAGCAGCTCCCCTAGCGGAACCTCCTACGAGCAGTACTTC. Translated: CASSSPSGTSYEQYF. The whole variable domain, remainder taken from reference TRBV5-5 and TRBJ2-7, is DAGVTQSPTHLIKTRGQQVTLRCSPISGHKSVSWYQQVLGQGPQFIFQYYEKEERGRGNFPDRFSARQFPNYSSELNVNALLLGDSALYLCASSSPSGTSYEQYFGPGTRLTVT.